Below, 9 T cell receptor beta chains from the same sample are listed, as sequenced in a study of regulatory T cells in long-lasting Graves disease. Through Arm-PCR of CDR3 regions and iRepertoire HTBI primers, TCR beta libraries were built. One entry per CDR3 protein results from TCRdb running MiXCR on the multiplex PCR reads. The sample includes 350,000 to 450,000 distinct CDR3 sequences, approximately 15% of them seen just once. Specified time point: newly diagnosed GD, antithyroid drugs for less than 3 months. With RNA extracted from PBMCs as input, the TCR library was made. The same sample was also studied in work on T cells in Graves' hyperthyroidism and ophthalmopathy.

Source: peripheral blood mononuclear cells (PBMCs), taken at new diagnosis, from a patient treated with antithyroid drugs. The source is a man aged 40-49 years with Graves disease.

This clonotype was seen repeatedly, ten times or more. This chain uses TRBV7-8 with TRBJ2-5; D not certain. Germline assignment: CDR1 SGHVS and CDR2 FQNEAQ. This CDR3 region has 17 residues. V was pared by 1 base and J by 5 bases, with 20 bases between. The CDR3 nucleotides read TGTGCCAGCAGCTTAGGTCATATGGTTTCTGGGATTGAGACCCAGTACTTC. This sequence encodes CASSLGHMVSGIETQYF.

This clonotype was recorded a few times. CDR3 sequence: CASRQAGTYGSRQFF. CDR3 DNA: TGTGCCAGCAGACAGGCCGGGACTTACGGGTCTAGGCAGTTCTTC. The genes are TRBV3-1 and TRBJ2-1, with D perhaps TRBD2 (6 bases). The CDR3 sequence is 15 residues long. Germline CDR1 is LGHDT and CDR2 is YNNKEL (reference sequence). The V end was cut by 6 bases, the J end by 12 bases, with 24 bases between.

This clonotype has more than one count but fewer than ten. The chain is built from TRBV4-3 and TRBJ2-7; D is possibly TRBD1 (8 bases). CDR3 length: 16 amino acids. Germline V gives CDR1 LGHNA, CDR2 YSLEER. V was shortened by 4 bases and J by 4 bases, with 20 bases between the two germline ends. CDR3 protein: CASSRLTGEGRYEQYF. The CDR3, as DNA: TGCGCCAGCAGCCGATTGACAGGGGAGGGAAGATACGAGCAGTACTTC.

As to this clonotype: A far larger clone is one base from this, pointing to a likely read error. This sequence joins TRBV28 and TRBJ2-7, with a weak D call TRBD1 (6 bases). Germline lookup yields CDR1 MDHEN and CDR2 SYDVKM. Between the trimmed V and J ends, which lost 6 bases and 6 bases, there was a span of 30 bases. The CDR3 consists of 18 residues. CDR3 DNA sequence: TGTGCCAGCAGGCTATTGAGCATGGGGGCACCCACCTTCCTCGAGCAGTACTTC. Translating it yields CASRLLSMGAPTFLEQYF.

The sample holds many counts of this clonotype. V and J are TRBV11-3 and TRBJ1-1, with 11 nucleotides matching TRBD1. The CDR3 contains 18 residues. V lost 5 bases and J lost 3; bases outside the gene matches: 14. The germline gives CDR1 SGHNT, CDR2 YENEEA. Here the CDR3 reads CASSTTGTGGLGYTEAFF. The DNA of the CDR3 is TGTGCCAGCAGCACCACCGGGACAGGGGGTCTGGGGTACACTGAAGCTTTCTTT. Full variable domain (missing parts from reference TRBV11-3 and TRBJ1-1): EAGVVQSPRYKIIEKKQPVAFWCNPISGHNTLYWYLQNLGQGPELLIRYENEEAVDDSQLPKDRFSAERLKGVDSTLKIQPAELGDSAVYLCASSTTGTGGLGYTEAFFGQGTRLTVV.

Points on this clonotype: The conserved phenylalanine or tryptophan normally closing the CDR3 is absent here, so this likely arose from a read error. The chain employs TRBV11-3 and TRBJ1-1; no clear D. With 3 bases removed from V and 7 bases from J, the gap between germline ends came to 9 bases. The CDR3 contains 12 residues. Germline V gives CDR1 SGHNT, CDR2 YENEEA. The CDR3 region is CASSFTIGEAFL. CDR3 DNA sequence: TGTGCCAGCAGCTTTACTATTGGTGAAGCTTTCCTT.

This clonotype was found many times. V is TRBV7-2 and J is TRBJ2-5; D perhaps matches TRBD1 (6 bases). Germline V gene lookup returns CDR1 SGHTA and CDR2 FQGNSA. Between the trimmed V and J ends, which lost 6 bases and 3 bases, there was a span of 14 bases. This CDR3 has 14 amino acids. The CDR3 here is CASSRSGTKETQYF. The CDR3 DNA reads as TGTGCCAGCAGTCGATCCGGGACAAAAGAGACCCAGTACTTC.

This clonotype occurred many times. The chain employs TRBV2 and TRBJ1-1; 10 positions match TRBD1. The J segment lost 1 base and the V segment lost 4 bases, leaving 3 bases of the junction unmatched. Germline V gene lookup returns CDR1 SNHLY and CDR2 FYNNEI. There are 15 residues in the CDR3. CDR3 amino acids: CASSGDRGRNTEAFF. CDR3 sequence (DNA): TGTGCCAGCAGTGGGGACAGGGGCAGGAACACTGAAGCTTTCTTT.

Points on this clonotype: This likely stems from a read error, as it lies one base from a far larger clone. This rearrangement joins TRBV5-4 to TRBJ2-3; 10 bases match TRBD1. The J call may be wrong; the DNA end is better matched by TRBJ2-1. In germline, CDR1 is SGHNT, CDR2 YYREEE (reference sequence). The CDR3 contains 15 residues. For the CDR3, the DNA is TGTGCCAGCAGCTTGGTGGGACAGGGGCAAAACGAGCAGTTCTTC. Translation gives CASSLVGQGQNEQFF.